Shown below are 22 T cell receptor beta chains from a single sample sequenced in a study of shared clonotypes between healthy human individuals. Sequencing used immunoSEQ multiplex PCR; TCRdb keeps in-frame clones, though not all of them. The sample carries hundreds of thousands of clones, approximately 79% recorded once. Sequenced material: memory CD4+ T cells sorted from blood. Subset: CD45RA-negative fraction. Receptors originate from a woman aged 25 to 39 in good health.

The chain has TRBV2 and TRBJ1-5, with D uncertain. Trimming took off 2 bases at V and 6 bases at J, with 5 bases between the two ends. The CDR3 is 12 amino acids. Per the germline V gene, CDR1 is SNHLY and CDR2 is FYNNEI. The chain's CDR3 is CASSEKGQPQHF. The CDR3 DNA follows: TGTGCCAGCAGTGAAAAGGGTCAGCCCCAGCATTTT.

The chain links TRBV7-2 to TRBJ1-5, with D tentatively TRBD1 (5 bases). CDR3 length: 16 residues. Trimming stripped 5 bases from V and 2 bases from J, with 16 bases between. Germline values: CDR1 SGHTA, CDR2 FQGNSA. In DNA form, the CDR3 reads TGTGCCAGCAGCCCGGTGGTTGTAGGGGGCAATCAGCCCCAGCATTTT. This translates into CASSPVVVGGNQPQHF.

Comments on this clone: This same CDR3 is encoded by further DNA sequences in the sample. This CDR3 is CASSPGTSGKEQFF. As DNA, the CDR3 is TGCGCCAGCAGCCCGGGGACTAGCGGTAAGGAGCAGTTCTTC. V gene TRBV5-1 combines with J gene TRBJ2-1; TRBD2 agrees at 11 bases. Germline lookup yields CDR1 SGHRS and CDR2 YFSETQ. The CDR3 has 14 residues. V shed 4 bases, J shed 10 bases, and the junction held 7 bases outside the gene matches. Drawing the rest from reference TRBV5-1 and TRBJ2-1, the complete variable domain is KAGVTQTPRYLIKTRGQQVTLSCSPISGHRSVSWYQQTPGQGLQFLFEYFSETQRNKGNFPGRFSGRQFSNSRSEMNVSTLELGDSALYLCASSPGTSGKEQFFGPGTRLTVL.

J is TRBJ2-1 and V is TRBV18; the D gene could be TRBD1 or TRBD2 (5 bases each). The CDR3 spans 15 residues. Germline lookup yields CDR1 KGHSH and CDR2 LQKENI. V shed 3 bases and J shed 5 bases, with 14 bases lying between them. DNA for the CDR3: TGTGCCAGCTCACCCGGGACCGAACGAAACAATGAGCAGTTCTTC. Translation gives CASSPGTERNNEQFF.

The chain employs TRBV5-4 and TRBJ2-3; no firm D call. V lost 0 bases to trimming and J lost 7 bases, with 9 bases between them. The CDR3 runs to 13 residues. In germline, CDR1 is SGHNT, CDR2 YYREEE (reference sequence). CDR3: CASSLADPNTQYF. CDR3 sequence (DNA): TGTGCCAGCAGCTTGGCGGACCCCAATACGCAGTATTTT.

A word on this clone: The same CDR3 also results from other DNA sequences found in this sample. The chain recombines TRBV19 with TRBJ2-3, with TRBD1 matching over 7 bases. The CDR3 consists of 14 residues. Germline assignment: CDR1 LNHDA and CDR2 SQIVND (reference sequence). Trimming cost V 3 bases and J 1 base; bases outside gene matches: 1. The CDR3, as DNA: TGTGCCAGTAGTATCGGACAGGGCACAGATACGCAGTATTTT. Encoded protein: CASSIGQGTDTQYF.

This clone was observed a handful of times. The chain employs TRBV28 and TRBJ2-5, with 7 bases identical to TRBD1. Judging by the DNA end, TRBJ2-7 fits better; the J call may be wrong. The CDR3 has 15 residues. CDR1 is MDHEN and CDR2 is SYDVKM in the germline V gene. The CDR3 spells CASSPRPTGIYEQYF. The CDR3 coding sequence is TGTGCCAGCAGTCCCCGCCCGACAGGGATTTACGAGCAGTACTTC.

The chain employs TRBV28 and TRBJ1-1, with TRBD1 identical over 10 bases. Per germline, CDR1 MDHEN and CDR2 SYDVKM. The junction had 9 bases not matched to a gene; V was cut back by 4 bases and J by 7 bases. This CDR3 region has 15 residues. The CDR3, as DNA: TGTGCCAGCAGTTCCCCGGGACAGGGGCTTTTTGAAGCTTTCTTT. It translates to CASSSPGQGLFEAFF.

The chain carries TRBV6-6 and TRBJ2-2; a possible D gene is TRBD2 (5 bases). The CDR3 is 15 amino acids. Trimming pared 4 bases from V and 6 bases from J, leaving 15 bases between. The germline gives CDR1 MNHNY, CDR2 SVGAGI (reference sequence). The CDR3 DNA reads TGTGCCAGCAGTTCGAAAACTAGTTTGGCCGGGGAGCTGTTTTTT. This encodes CASSSKTSLAGELFF.

This rearrangement joins TRBV29-1 to TRBJ2-1, with 7 bases matching TRBD2. This CDR3 contains 15 residues. The germline V gene encodes CDR1 SQVTM and CDR2 ANQGSEA. J lost 0 bases, V lost 7 bases, and 9 bases had no gene match. The CDR3 loop is CSGDGSSGSYNEQFF. The CDR3, as DNA: TGCAGCGGTGATGGTTCTAGCGGCTCCTACAATGAGCAGTTCTTC.

The chain employs TRBV27 and TRBJ2-5; 7 nucleotides line up with TRBD1. Per germline, CDR1 MNHEY and CDR2 SMNVEV (reference sequence). The CDR3 covers 15 residues. Trimming cost V 6 bases and J 5 bases; bases outside gene matches: 12. This CDR3 reads CASSPNRGGVETQYF. As DNA, the CDR3 is TGTGCCAGCAGCCCTAACAGGGGTGGGGTGGAGACCCAGTACTTC.

The J gene is TRBJ2-2, the V gene TRBV2; 7 bases agree with TRBD1. V trimming: 6 bases; J trimming: 1 base; junction bases outside the gene matches: 2. The CDR3 length is 14 residues. Germline V lookup: CDR1 SNHLY, CDR2 FYNNEI. The CDR3 is CASRRDRNTGELFF. The CDR3 nucleotides read TGTGCCAGCAGGAGGGACAGGAACACCGGGGAGCTGTTTTTT.

This sequence joins TRBV7-3 and TRBJ2-3; the match to TRBD1 covers 11 bases. Per germline, CDR1 SGHTA and CDR2 FQGTGA. V shed 4 bases and J 2 bases; nucleotides not matched to a gene: 2. The CDR3 consists of 15 residues. CDR3 in DNA: TGTGCCAGCAGCTGGGGACAGGGGGTCACAGATACGCAGTATTTT. This encodes CASSWGQGVTDTQYF.

This clone was observed a handful of times. The chain uses TRBV2 and TRBJ1-5; D gene unclear. The CDR3 extends over 13 amino acids. The V gene lost 6 bases and the J gene lost 6 bases, with 12 bases spanning the gap. The germline CDR1 and CDR2 sequences are SNHLY and FYNNEI. The CDR3 DNA sequence: TGTGCCAGCAGGGGGATATTCGGTCAGCCCCAGCATTTT. Residues: CASRGIFGQPQHF.

Concerning this clone: Other DNA sequences in the sample encode the same CDR3. The V call is TRBV7-8, the J call TRBJ2-1; 7 nucleotides agree with TRBD2. Germline CDR1 SGHVS, CDR2 FQNEAQ. The CDR3 is made up of 15 amino acids. The trim removed 1 base at V and 6 bases at J, leaving 6 bases unmatched. CDR3 DNA sequence: TGTGCCAGCAGCTTAGTGGCGGGAGAGGGCAATGAGCAGTTCTTC. It translates to CASSLVAGEGNEQFF.

The gene calls are TRBV10-3 and TRBJ1-1; 7 bases fit TRBD1. V gave up 2 bases and J gave up 8 bases; unmatched junction bases: 14. The CDR3 totals 16 residues. Germline V gene lookup returns CDR1 ENHRY and CDR2 SYGVKD. CDR3 residues: CAISETGQETGAEAFF. As DNA, the CDR3 is TGTGCCATCAGTGAGACCGGACAGGAGACAGGCGCCGAAGCTTTCTTT.

The V call is TRBV19, the J call TRBJ2-1; D tentatively reads TRBD1 or TRBD2 (7 bases each). The CDR3 covers 15 residues. Germline CDR1 is LNHDA and CDR2 is SQIVND (reference sequence). Trimming took 6 bases from V and 7 from J, leaving 19 bases between them. CDR3 loop: CASRGGGRVLNEQFF. The CDR3, as DNA: TGTGCCAGTAGGGGAGGGGGCCGGGTCTTAAATGAGCAGTTCTTC.

The chain links TRBV7-8 to TRBJ1-1; no clear D gene. Trimming left V 0 bases short and J 1 base short, with 9 bases between. The germline V gene has CDR1 SGHVS and CDR2 FQNEAQ. The CDR3 runs to 15 residues. The CDR3 bases are TGTGCCAGCAGCTTAGCGCGTCCGGAGAACACTGAAGCTTTCTTT. Translation gives CASSLARPENTEAFF.

The chain uses TRBV7-2 and TRBJ2-3, with unresolved D. From germline, CDR1 is SGHTA and CDR2 FQGNSA. The CDR3 extends over 18 amino acids. V was pared by 6 bases and J by 0 bases, with 22 bases between. CDR3 protein: CASRVPPSSGASTDTQYF. The CDR3 DNA follows: TGTGCCAGCAGAGTCCCCCCATCGTCGGGCGCTAGCACAGATACGCAGTATTTT.

In nucleotides, the CDR3 is TGTGCCAGCACCAAGGGTGGGGTGGGCACTGAAGCTTTCTTT. Encoded protein: CASTKGGVGTEAFF. This sequence joins TRBV28 and TRBJ1-1; D remains unclear. The ends were cut back, 7 bases at V and 4 bases at J, with 16 bases in the middle. Germline V gives CDR1 MDHEN, CDR2 SYDVKM. This CDR3 is built from 14 residues.

Comment on this clone: This sequence is one base from a far larger clone and is likely a read error. Other DNA variants within this sample encode the same CDR3. This chain's CDR3 is CASSLSPGLAGDEQYF. DNA for the CDR3: TGTGCTAGCTCACTAAGCCCGGGACTAGCGGGAGACGAGCAGTACTTC. The rearrangement uses TRBV18 and TRBJ2-7; 14 nucleotides agree with TRBD2. Germline V gene lookup returns CDR1 KGHSH and CDR2 LQKENI. The CDR3 extends over 16 amino acids.

This chain links TRBV21-1 with TRBJ1-4; TRBD1, as called in the table, went unchecked against the DNA. TRBV21-1 is described as a pseudogene. CDR3 length equals 17 residues. DNA of the CDR3: TGTGCCAGCAGCTCCTGCTCTTACAGGGGGCTGGGTGAAAAACTGTTTTTT. It codes for CASSSCSYRGLGEKLFF.